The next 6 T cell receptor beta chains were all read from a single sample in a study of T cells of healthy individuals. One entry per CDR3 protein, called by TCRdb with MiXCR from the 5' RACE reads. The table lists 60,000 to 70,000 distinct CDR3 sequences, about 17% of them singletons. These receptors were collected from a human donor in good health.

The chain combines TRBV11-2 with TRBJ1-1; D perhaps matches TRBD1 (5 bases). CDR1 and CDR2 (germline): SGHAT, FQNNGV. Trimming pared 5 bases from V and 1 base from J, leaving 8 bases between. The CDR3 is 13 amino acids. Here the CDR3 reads CASSPRENTEAFF. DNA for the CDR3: TGTGCCAGCAGCCCCAGGGAGAACACTGAAGCTTTCTTT.

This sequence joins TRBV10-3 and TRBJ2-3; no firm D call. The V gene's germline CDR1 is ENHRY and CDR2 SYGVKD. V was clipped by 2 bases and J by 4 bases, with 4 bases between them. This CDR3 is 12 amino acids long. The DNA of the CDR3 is TGTGCCATCAGTGAGCTCCCAGATACGCAGTATTTT. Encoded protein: CAISELPDTQYF.

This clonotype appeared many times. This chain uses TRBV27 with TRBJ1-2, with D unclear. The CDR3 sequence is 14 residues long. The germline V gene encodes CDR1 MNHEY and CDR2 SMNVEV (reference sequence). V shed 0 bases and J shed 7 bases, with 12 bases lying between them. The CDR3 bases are TGTGCCAGCAGTTTATCGACCGGCGTAGGTGGCTACACCTTC. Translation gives CASSLSTGVGGYTF.

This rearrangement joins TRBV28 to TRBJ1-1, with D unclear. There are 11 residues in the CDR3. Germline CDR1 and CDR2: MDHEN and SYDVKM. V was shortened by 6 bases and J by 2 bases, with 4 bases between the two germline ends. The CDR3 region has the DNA TGTGCCAGCAGCCACAACACTGAAGCTTTCTTT. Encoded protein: CASSHNTEAFF.

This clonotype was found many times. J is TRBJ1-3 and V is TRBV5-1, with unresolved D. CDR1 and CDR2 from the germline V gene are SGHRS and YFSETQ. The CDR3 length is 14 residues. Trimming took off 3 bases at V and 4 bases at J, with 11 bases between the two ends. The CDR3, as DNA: TGCGCCAGCAGCTCCCTCTCAGGCGGAAACACCATATATTTT. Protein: CASSSLSGGNTIYF.

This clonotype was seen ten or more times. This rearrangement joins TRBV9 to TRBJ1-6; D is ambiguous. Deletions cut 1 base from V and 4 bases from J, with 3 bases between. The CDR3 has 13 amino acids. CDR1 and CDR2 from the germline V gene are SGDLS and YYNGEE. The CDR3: CASSVRYNSPLHF. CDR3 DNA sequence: TGTGCCAGCAGCGTACGGTATAATTCACCCCTCCACTTT. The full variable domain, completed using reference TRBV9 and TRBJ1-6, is DSGVTQTPKHLITATGQRVTLRCSPRSGDLSVYWYQQSLDQGLQFLIQYYNGEERAKGNILERFSAQQFPDLHSELNLSSLELGDSALYFCASSVRYNSPLHFGNGTRLTVT.